This passage covers 15 T cell receptor beta chains from one sample sequenced in a study of post-analysis software for immune sequencing data. Study findings and constraints: Five TRBV segments, including TRBV5-6, TRBV5-1 and TRBV20-1, were more frequent in patients than controls.

The library was made from cDNA and included unique molecular identifiers. A single record per CDR3 protein comes from TCRdb applying MiXCR to the PCR reads. The table includes approximately 770,000 distinct CDR3 sequences, roughly 46% detected once. No antigen has been identified for these receptors. Sequencing was carried out using blood. The origin of the receptors is a girl under 18 with multiple sclerosis.

The sample holds one count of this clonotype. The V and J genes are TRBV10-3 and TRBJ1-2; weak D call: TRBD1 (6 bases). V was cut by 4 bases and J by 2 bases, with 23 bases left in between. This CDR3 is built from 18 residues. Germline V lookup: CDR1 ENHRY, CDR2 SYGVKD. CDR3 loop: CAISGTPGHPRMNYGYTF. The CDR3 bases are TGTGCCATCAGTGGAACTCCGGGACACCCCCGTATGAACTATGGCTACACCTTC.

The chain employs TRBV7-8 and TRBJ1-1, with TRBD1 matching 7 bases. CDR1 SGHVS and CDR2 FQNEAQ come from the germline V gene. Trimming removed 1 base from V and 4 bases from J; junction bases left unmatched: 12. CDR3 length: 17 amino acids. This chain's CDR3 is CASSLERAGRGTTEAFF. In nucleotides, the CDR3 is TGTGCCAGCAGCTTAGAAAGGGCCGGCAGGGGGACCACTGAAGCTTTCTTT.

This clonotype was observed a few times. The chain uses TRBV5-1 and TRBJ2-5, with D unclear. Per germline, CDR1 SGHRS and CDR2 YFSETQ. This CDR3 contains 12 residues. The V gene lost 5 bases and the J gene lost 2 bases, with 7 bases spanning the gap. The CDR3 loop reads CASRVGQETQYF. The CDR3 bases are TGCGCCAGCAGGGTGGGACAAGAGACCCAGTACTTC.

The genes are TRBV18 and TRBJ2-7, with TRBD2 matching 12 bases. Germline lookup yields CDR1 KGHSH and CDR2 LQKENI. CDR3 size: 16 residues. Trimming removed 3 bases from V and 2 bases from J; junction bases left unmatched: 5. CDR3 region: CASSPTSGGSAYEQYF. In DNA, the CDR3 is TGTGCCAGCTCACCGACTAGCGGGGGTTCTGCCTACGAGCAGTACTTC.

V gene TRBV2 combines with J gene TRBJ2-6; D is possibly TRBD1 (6 bases). This CDR3 has 18 amino acids. With 5 bases removed from V and 1 base from J, the gap between germline ends came to 18 bases. The germline CDR1 and CDR2 sequences are SNHLY and FYNNEI. This CDR3 is CASSPLQGYTSGANVLTF. CDR3 nucleotide sequence: TGTGCCAGCAGTCCACTGCAGGGGTATACGTCTGGGGCCAACGTCCTGACTTTC.

This chain links TRBV12-3 or TRBV12-4 with TRBJ2-5, with a weak D call TRBD2 (6 bases). Trimming took 1 base from V and 5 from J, leaving 14 bases between them. The CDR3 totals 15 residues. The CDR3 nucleotides read TGTGCCAGCAGTTTAGTCCGGGAGAGGGTGGAGACCCAGTACTTC. This encodes CASSLVRERVETQYF.

Only a few counts were recorded for this clonotype. This sequence joins TRBV10-3 and TRBJ2-7, with TRBD2 matching 11 bases. CDR3 length: 17 residues. Germline CDR1 and CDR2: ENHRY and SYGVKD. J gave up 4 bases and V 1 base, and 9 bases lay outside the gene matches. The CDR3 is CAISEWSSGGSLYEQYF. The CDR3 DNA sequence: TGTGCCATCAGTGAGTGGTCTAGCGGGGGGAGCCTTTACGAGCAGTACTTC.

The chain carries TRBV5-1 and TRBJ2-1, with TRBD2 matching 10 bases. Trimming took 2 bases from V and 1 from J; bases not matched to a gene: 12. Per the germline V gene, CDR1 is SGHRS and CDR2 is YFSETQ. The CDR3 contains 19 residues. The CDR3 spells CASSFTRRLAGFSYNEQFF. Written as DNA, the CDR3 is TGCGCCAGCAGCTTTACGAGGCGACTAGCGGGTTTTTCCTACAATGAGCAGTTCTTC. Full variable domain (missing parts from reference TRBV5-1 and TRBJ2-1): KAGVTQTPRYLIKTRGQQVTLSCSPISGHRSVSWYQQTPGQGLQFLFEYFSETQRNKGNFPGRFSGRQFSNSRSEMNVSTLELGDSALYLCASSFTRRLAGFSYNEQFFGPGTRLTVL.

The chain joins TRBV7-2 to TRBJ2-2; 9 bases are a match to TRBD2. Trimming cost V 5 bases and J 6 bases; bases outside gene matches: 7. Germline assignment: CDR1 SGHTA and CDR2 FQGNSA. The CDR3 has 15 residues. CDR3 nucleotides: TGTGCCAGCAGCCTTCGGGTAGCGGGAGCCGGGGAGCTGTTTTTT. Translated: CASSLRVAGAGELFF.

The V gene is TRBV13, the J gene TRBJ2-7; 8 bases agree with TRBD1. V shed 6 bases, J shed 3 bases, and the junction held 10 bases outside the gene matches. The CDR3 sequence is 15 residues long. Germline assignment: CDR1 PRHDT and CDR2 FYEKMQ (reference sequence). The CDR3 sequence: CASSSTGTGHYEQYF. CDR3 bases: TGTGCCAGCAGTTCAACCGGGACAGGACACTACGAGCAGTACTTC.

The rearrangement uses TRBV7-2 and TRBJ2-1; TRBD2 agrees at 10 bases. Unmatched junction bases numbered 8, after V lost 6 bases and J lost 3 bases. The CDR3 loop spans 16 amino acids. Germline CDR1 SGHTA, CDR2 FQGNSA. This chain's CDR3 is CASSLTGLAVYNEQFF. The CDR3 DNA is TGTGCCAGCAGTTTAACCGGACTAGCGGTCTACAATGAGCAGTTCTTC.

J is TRBJ2-4 and V is TRBV3-1; a weak D match, TRBD2 (6 bases). The end of the DNA fits TRBJ2-7 better, so the J call may be wrong. The CDR3 extends over 15 amino acids. CDR1 LGHDT and CDR2 YNNKEL come from the germline V gene (reference sequence). CDR3 residues: CASSQDSTGAYEQYF. For the CDR3, the DNA is TGTGCCAGCAGCCAAGATAGTACGGGAGCCTACGAGCAGTACTTC.

The gene calls are TRBV5-6 and TRBJ2-1, with 7 bases lining up with TRBD2. J gave up 1 base and V 0 bases, and 4 bases lay outside the gene matches. The CDR3 loop spans 16 amino acids. Germline V lookup: CDR1 SGHDT, CDR2 YYEEEE. The CDR3 spells CASSLVLAMSYNEQFF. DNA for the CDR3: TGTGCCAGCAGCTTGGTACTAGCGATGTCCTACAATGAGCAGTTCTTC.

CDR3 residues: CASSLSTLAYEQYF. CDR3 bases: TGTGCCAGCAGCTTATCGACCTTAGCCTACGAGCAGTACTTC. J is TRBJ2-7 and V is TRBV7-9; D gene unclear. V was cut by 2 bases and J by 2 bases, with 10 bases left in between. Germline lookup yields CDR1 SEHNR and CDR2 FQNEAQ (reference sequence). This CDR3 has 14 residues. The variable domain in full, completed from reference TRBV7-9 and TRBJ2-7, reads DTGVSQNPRHKITKRGQNVTFRCDPISEHNRLYWYRQTLGQGPEFLTYFQNEAQLEKSRLLSDRFSAERPKGSFSTLEIQRTEQGDSAMYLCASSLSTLAYEQYFGPGTRLTVT.

This clonotype was found a few times. The V and J genes are TRBV12-3 or TRBV12-4 and TRBJ2-1; possible D gene TRBD1, 5 bases. The CDR3 length is 13 residues. Trimming cost V 5 bases and J 6 bases, with 11 bases left between them. The CDR3 DNA follows: TGTGCCAGCAGTACAGGTGCCCTCAATGAGCAGTTCTTC. Protein: CASSTGALNEQFF.